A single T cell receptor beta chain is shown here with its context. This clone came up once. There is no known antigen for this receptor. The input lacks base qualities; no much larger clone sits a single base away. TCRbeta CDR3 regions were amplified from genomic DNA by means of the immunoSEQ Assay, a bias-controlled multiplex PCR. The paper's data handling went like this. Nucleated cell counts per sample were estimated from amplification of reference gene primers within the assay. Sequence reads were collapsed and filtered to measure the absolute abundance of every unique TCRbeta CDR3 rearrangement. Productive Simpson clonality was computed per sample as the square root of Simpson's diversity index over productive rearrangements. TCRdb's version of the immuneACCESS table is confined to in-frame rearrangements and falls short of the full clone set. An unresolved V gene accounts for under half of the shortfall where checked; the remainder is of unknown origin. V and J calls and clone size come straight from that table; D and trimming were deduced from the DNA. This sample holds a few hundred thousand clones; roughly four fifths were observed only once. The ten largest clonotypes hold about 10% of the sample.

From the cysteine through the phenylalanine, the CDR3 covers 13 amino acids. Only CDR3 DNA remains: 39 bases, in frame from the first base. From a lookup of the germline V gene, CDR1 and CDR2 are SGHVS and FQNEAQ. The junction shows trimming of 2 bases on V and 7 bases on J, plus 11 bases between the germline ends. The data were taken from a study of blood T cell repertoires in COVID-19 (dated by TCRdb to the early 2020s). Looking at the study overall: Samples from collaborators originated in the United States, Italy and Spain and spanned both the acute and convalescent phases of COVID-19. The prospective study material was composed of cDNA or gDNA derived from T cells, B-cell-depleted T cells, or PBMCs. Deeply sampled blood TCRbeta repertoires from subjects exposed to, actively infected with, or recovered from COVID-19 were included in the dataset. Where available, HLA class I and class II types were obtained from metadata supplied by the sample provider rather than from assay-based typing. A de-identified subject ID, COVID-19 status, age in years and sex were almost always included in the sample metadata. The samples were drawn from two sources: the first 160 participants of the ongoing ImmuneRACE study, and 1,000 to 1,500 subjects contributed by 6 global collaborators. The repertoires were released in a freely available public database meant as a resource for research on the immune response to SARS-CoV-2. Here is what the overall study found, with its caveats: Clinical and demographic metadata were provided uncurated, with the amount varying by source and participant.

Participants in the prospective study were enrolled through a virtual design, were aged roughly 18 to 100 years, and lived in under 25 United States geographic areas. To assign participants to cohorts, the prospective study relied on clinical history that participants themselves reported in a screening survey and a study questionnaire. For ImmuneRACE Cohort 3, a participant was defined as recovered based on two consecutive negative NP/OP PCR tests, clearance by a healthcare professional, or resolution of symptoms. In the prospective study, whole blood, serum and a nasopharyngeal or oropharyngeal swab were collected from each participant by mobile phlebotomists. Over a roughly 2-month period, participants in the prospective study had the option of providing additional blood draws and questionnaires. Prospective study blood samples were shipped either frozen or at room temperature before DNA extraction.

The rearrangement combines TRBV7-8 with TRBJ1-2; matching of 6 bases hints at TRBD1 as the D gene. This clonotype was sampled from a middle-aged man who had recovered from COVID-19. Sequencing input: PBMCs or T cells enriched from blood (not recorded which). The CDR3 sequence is CASSLSGDGGYTF. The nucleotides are TGTGCCAGCAGCTTATCAGGGGACGGTGGCTACACCTTC.